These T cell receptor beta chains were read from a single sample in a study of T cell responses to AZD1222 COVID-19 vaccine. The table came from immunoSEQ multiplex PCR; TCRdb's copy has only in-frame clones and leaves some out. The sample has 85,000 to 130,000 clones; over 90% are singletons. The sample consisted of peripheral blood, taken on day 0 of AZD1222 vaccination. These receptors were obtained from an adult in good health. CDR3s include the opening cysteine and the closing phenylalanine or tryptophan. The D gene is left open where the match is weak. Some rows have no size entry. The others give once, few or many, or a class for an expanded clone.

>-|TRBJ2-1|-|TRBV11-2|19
CASRQGAVRSRVSYNEQFF
TGTGCCAGCAGACAAGGGGCCGTACGGAGTCGCGTGTCGTACAATGAGCAGTTCTTC
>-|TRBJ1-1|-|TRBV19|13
CASSMARGTEAFF
TGTGCCAGTAGTATGGCAAGGGGGACTGAAGCTTTCTTT
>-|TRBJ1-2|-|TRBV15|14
CATSRERGSYGYTF
TGTGCCACCAGCAGAGAAAGGGGCAGCTATGGCTACACCTTC
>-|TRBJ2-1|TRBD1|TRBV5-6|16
CASSRTGTGSVHEQFF
TGTGCCAGCAGCAGGACCGGGACAGGTTCAGTCCATGAGCAGTTCTTC
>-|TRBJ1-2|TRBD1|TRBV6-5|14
CASRGQGGYNGYTF
TGTGCCAGCCGAGGACAGGGGGGGTATAATGGCTACACCTTC
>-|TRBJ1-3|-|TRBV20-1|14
CSASRQGLGNTIYF
TGCAGTGCTAGTCGCCAGGGTCTCGGAAACACCATATATTTT
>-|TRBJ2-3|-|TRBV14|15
CASSRAPGYTDTQYF
TGTGCCAGCAGCAGGGCCCCCGGGTACACAGATACGCAGTATTTT
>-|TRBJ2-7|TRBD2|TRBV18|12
CASSRAGVEQYF
TGTGCCAGCTCACGTGCGGGGGTCGAGCAGTACTTC
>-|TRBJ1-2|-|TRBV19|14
CASSSGGFQEGYTF
TGTGCCAGTAGTTCGGGGGGCTTCCAGGAAGGCTACACCTTC
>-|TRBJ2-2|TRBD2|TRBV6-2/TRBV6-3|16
CASSMGLAGFPGELFF
TGTGCCAGCAGTATGGGACTAGCGGGGTTTCCCGGGGAGCTGTTTTTT
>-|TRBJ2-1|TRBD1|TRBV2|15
CASIRQGTMFNEQFF
TGTGCCAGCATCCGACAGGGGACAATGTTCAATGAGCAGTTCTTC
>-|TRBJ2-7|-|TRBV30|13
CALRPESSYEQYF
TGTGCCTTACGTCCGGAATCCTCCTACGAGCAGTACTTC
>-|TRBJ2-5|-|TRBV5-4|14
CASSKRQHQETQYF
TGTGCCAGCAGCAAGCGACAGCACCAAGAGACCCAGTACTTC
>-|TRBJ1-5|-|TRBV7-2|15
CASSLTGQGNQPQHF
TGTGCCAGCAGCTTAACAGGACAAGGCAATCAGCCCCAGCATTTT
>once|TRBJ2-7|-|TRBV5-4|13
CASSLAGSYEQYF
TGTGCCAGCAGCTTGGCAGGGAGCTACGAGCAGTACTTC
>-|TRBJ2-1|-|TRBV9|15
CASSVGGRSYNEQFF
TGTGCCAGCAGCGTAGGTGGCCGCTCCTACAATGAGCAGTTCTTC
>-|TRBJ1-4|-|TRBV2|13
CASSVGDKVKLFF
TGTGCCAGCAGCGTTGGGGACAAGGTAAAACTGTTTTTT